This passage covers 20 T cell receptor beta chains from one sample sequenced in a study of Ad26.COV2.S vaccination and SARS-CoV-2 variants. As for treatment: some 19 received Ad26.COV2.S at low or high dose, single or two shots; roughly five received placebo; per-sample allocation not given. Collection of the samples took place on day 63 after the first injection of vaccine or placebo. The data were produced by immunoSEQ multiplex PCR, yet TCRdb's version contains in-frame clones alone and is incomplete. This sample has 350,000 to 500,000 clones, with 75% to 95% found just once. This specimen was peripheral blood, taken in a trial of Ad26.COV2.S vaccine versus placebo. The source of these receptors is a person between 18 and 65 years old who received the Ad26.COV2.S COVID-19 vaccine or a placebo.

The chain combines TRBV9 with TRBJ2-7, with 7 bases that match TRBD2. CDR1 SGDLS and CDR2 YYNGEE come from the germline V gene. The V and J ends lost 4 bases and 6 bases, in that order; junction bases with no gene match: 16. This CDR3 comprises 16 residues. DNA for the CDR3: TGTGCCAGCAGCCCTCCGGGACTATCATCGTTCGCCGAGCAGTACTTC. It is translated as CASSPPGLSSFAEQYF.

V gene TRBV30 combines with J gene TRBJ2-7; a possible D gene is TRBD1 (5 bases). Germline lookup yields CDR1 GTSNPN and CDR2 SVGIG (reference sequence). There are 13 residues in the CDR3. The V end was cut by 0 bases, the J end by 4 bases, with 10 bases between. CDR3 DNA sequence: TGTGCCTGGAGTGTCCAGGGATTGTACGAGCAGTACTTC. Residues: CAWSVQGLYEQYF.

The chain links TRBV6-5 to TRBJ1-2; the match to TRBD1 covers 10 bases. Trimming cost V 5 bases and J 4 bases; bases outside gene matches: 7. Germline values: CDR1 MNHEY, CDR2 SVGAGI. The CDR3 sequence is 15 residues long. This CDR3 is CASSRPGQGSYGYTF. The CDR3, as DNA: TGTGCCAGCAGTCGTCCGGGACAGGGGTCCTATGGCTACACCTTC.

This sequence joins TRBV24-1 and TRBJ2-4; D uncertain. The CDR3 covers 18 residues. Between the trimmed V and J ends, which lost 5 bases and 0 bases, there was a span of 19 bases. Germline CDR1 is KGHDR and CDR2 is SFDVKD. The CDR3 nucleotides are TGTGCCACCAGTGGGCCGGCACCTCTCAAACTAGCCAAAAACATTCAGTACTTC. Translating it yields CATSGPAPLKLAKNIQYF.

This chain connects TRBV5-1 to TRBJ2-7, with D perhaps matching TRBD1 or TRBD2 (6 bases each). The CDR3 is made up of 15 amino acids. Germline CDR1 reads SGHRS; CDR2 reads YFSETQ. V dropped 2 bases and J dropped 1 base, with 13 bases sitting between them. The CDR3 DNA sequence: TGCGCCAGCAGCTTTGGGGGGCTCCCATCCTACGAGCAGTACTTC. Translating it yields CASSFGGLPSYEQYF. Full variable domain (rest looked up from reference TRBV5-1 and TRBJ2-7): KAGVTQTPRYLIKTRGQQVTLSCSPISGHRSVSWYQQTPGQGLQFLFEYFSETQRNKGNFPGRFSGRQFSNSRSEMNVSTLELGDSALYLCASSFGGLPSYEQYFGPGTRLTVT.

The chain is built from TRBV4-3 and TRBJ2-7, with 10 nucleotides matching TRBD1. Looked up from germline, CDR1 is LGHNA and CDR2 is YSLEER. This CDR3 is 15 amino acids long. Unmatched junction bases numbered 7, after V lost 4 bases and J lost 4 bases. The CDR3 protein is CASSLSRQGAYEQYF. Written as DNA, the CDR3 is TGCGCCAGCAGCCTTTCGCGACAGGGGGCATACGAGCAGTACTTC.

The J gene is TRBJ1-5, the V gene TRBV3-1 (or the pseudogene TRBV3-2); D is unclear. This CDR3 is built from 15 residues. V lost 1 base and J 8 bases, leaving 15 bases between the germline ends. In germline, CDR1 is LGHDT, CDR2 YNNKEL (reference sequence). CDR3 protein: CASSQGGGAVEPQHF. The CDR3 DNA reads TGTGCCAGCAGCCAAGGGGGAGGCGCCGTGGAGCCCCAGCATTTT.

DNA for the CDR3: TGTGCAAGTCGCTCAGTATCTAATGCAGATACGCAGTATTTT. Protein: CASRSVSNADTQYF. J is TRBJ2-3 and V is TRBV12-2. TRBV12-2 constitutes a pseudogene. The CDR3 contains 14 residues.

The chain combines TRBV14 with TRBJ2-3; D unclear. V was trimmed by 8 bases and J by 4 bases, leaving 13 bases between them. Germline-derived CDR1 and CDR2 are SGHDN and FVKESK. The CDR3 runs 13 residues. CDR3 protein: CASGSLFADTQYF. As DNA, the CDR3 is TGTGCCAGCGGATCGTTATTCGCAGATACGCAGTATTTT.

The chain couples TRBV24-1 to TRBJ2-2; 8 nucleotides line up with TRBD2. This CDR3 comprises 16 residues. In germline, CDR1 is KGHDR, CDR2 SFDVKD. With V trimmed by 7 bases and J by 0 bases, 6 bases remained unmatched. The CDR3 bases are TGTGCCACCAGCTCAACTAGCGGAACGAACACCGGGGAGCTGTTTTTT. This translates into CATSSTSGTNTGELFF.

The chain is built from TRBV5-4 and TRBJ1-2, with D unresolved. CDR3 length: 14 amino acids. V was pared by 1 base and J by 5 bases, with 12 bases between. CDR1 is SGHNT, CDR2 YYREEE, per germline (reference sequence). CDR3 amino acids: CASSLIPGNYGYTF. The CDR3 DNA follows: TGTGCCAGCAGCTTGATTCCAGGAAATTATGGCTACACCTTC.

This clone appeared once. The chain carries TRBV18 and TRBJ2-5; the D gene is possibly TRBD2 (6 bases). Germline V gene sequence: CDR1 KGHSH, CDR2 LQKENI. V lost 2 bases, J lost 5 bases, and 24 bases lay in between. This CDR3 spans 18 amino acids. The CDR3 sequence is CASSPYGGTPTRGETQYF. Written as DNA, the CDR3 is TGTGCCAGCTCACCATACGGTGGGACTCCAACCCGGGGGGAGACCCAGTACTTC.

The chain employs TRBV15 and TRBJ1-3; D is perhaps TRBD1 (5 bases). The V and J ends lost 2 bases and 0 bases respectively, with 14 bases between them. The CDR3 contains 17 residues. Germline CDR1 and CDR2: LNHNV and YYDKDF (reference sequence). CDR3 in amino acids: CATSRLSGRSSGNTIYF. The CDR3 DNA follows: TGTGCCACCAGCAGATTATCGGGACGCAGCTCTGGAAACACCATATATTTT.

This rearrangement joins TRBV5-4 to TRBJ2-1, with 7 bases lining up with TRBD1. The CDR3 length is 12 residues. CDR1 SGHNT and CDR2 YYREEE come from the germline V gene (reference sequence). Trimming removed 4 bases from V and 7 bases from J; junction bases left unmatched: 2. The CDR3 nucleotides are TGTGCCAGCAGCCAACAGGGGAATGAGCAGTTCTTC. Protein: CASSQQGNEQFF.

This sequence joins TRBV7-2 and TRBJ2-3; D is tentatively TRBD1 or TRBD2 (6 bases each). The CDR3 covers 16 residues. The germline gives CDR1 SGHTA, CDR2 FQGNSA. Trimming left V 1 base short and J 1 base short, with 12 bases between. In DNA form, the CDR3 reads TGTGCCAGCAGCTTAGAGGGGGGATTGGGCACAGATACGCAGTATTTT. Protein sequence: CASSLEGGLGTDTQYF. The whole variable domain, remainder taken from reference TRBV7-2 and TRBJ2-3, is GAGVSQSPSNKVTEKGKDVELRCDPISGHTALYWYRQSLGQGLEFLIYFQGNSAPDKSGLPSDRFSAERTGGSVSTLTIQRTQQEDSAVYLCASSLEGGLGTDTQYFGPGTRLTVL.

The chain links TRBV5-5 to TRBJ1-2, with 10 positions matching TRBD1. Germline CDR1 is SGHKS and CDR2 is YYEKEE (reference sequence). The CDR3 contains 14 residues. The V segment lost 4 bases and the J segment 9 bases; nucleotides outside the gene matches: 9. CDR3: CASSPGQGSVSYTF. The CDR3 DNA reads TGTGCCAGCAGCCCGGGACAGGGGAGTGTTAGCTACACCTTC.

The rearrangement uses TRBV27 and TRBJ2-5; D may be TRBD1 (5 bases). CDR3 length: 14 residues. Trimming removed 2 bases from V and 1 base from J, with 8 bases in between. Germline lookup yields CDR1 MNHEY and CDR2 SMNVEV (reference sequence). In nucleotides, the CDR3 is TGTGCCAGCAGTTTACGTACAGGCCAAGAGACCCAGTACTTC. The encoded protein is CASSLRTGQETQYF.

Details on this clone: Other DNA sequences of this sample code for an identical CDR3. The V and J genes are TRBV7-8 and TRBJ1-1, with 7 bases lining up with TRBD1. V trimming: 5 bases; J trimming: 1 base; junction bases outside the gene matches: 4. The V gene's germline CDR1 is SGHVS and CDR2 FQNEAQ. The CDR3 sequence is 14 residues long. The CDR3 is CASSLGTANTEAFF. CDR3 nucleotide sequence: TGTGCCAGCAGCCTCGGGACAGCGAACACTGAAGCTTTCTTT. Filled out from reference TRBV7-8 and TRBJ1-1, the complete variable domain reads GAGVSQSPRYKVAKRGQDVALRCDPISGHVSLFWYQQALGQGPEFLTYFQNEAQLDKSGLPSDRFFAERPEGSVSTLKIQRTQQEDSAVYLCASSLGTANTEAFFGQGTRLTVV.

The chain employs TRBV7-2 and TRBJ2-1, with 9 bases lining up with TRBD2. The trim removed 1 base at V and 0 bases at J, leaving 4 bases unmatched. Germline CDR1 and CDR2: SGHTA and FQGNSA. The CDR3 runs to 17 residues. CDR3 sequence reads: CASSLVSGSVSYNEQFF. DNA for the CDR3: TGTGCCAGCAGCTTAGTTAGCGGGAGCGTCTCCTACAATGAGCAGTTCTTC.

The rearrangement links TRBV7-2 to TRBJ2-5; the D is unclear. Per the germline V gene, CDR1 is SGHTA and CDR2 is FQGNSA. This CDR3 region has 16 residues. V lost 2 bases and J 1 base, leaving 14 bases between the germline ends. For the CDR3, the DNA is TGTGCCAGCAGCTTAAGTCACCTATCGTCCCAAGAGACCCAGTACTTC. Amino acids: CASSLSHLSSQETQYF.